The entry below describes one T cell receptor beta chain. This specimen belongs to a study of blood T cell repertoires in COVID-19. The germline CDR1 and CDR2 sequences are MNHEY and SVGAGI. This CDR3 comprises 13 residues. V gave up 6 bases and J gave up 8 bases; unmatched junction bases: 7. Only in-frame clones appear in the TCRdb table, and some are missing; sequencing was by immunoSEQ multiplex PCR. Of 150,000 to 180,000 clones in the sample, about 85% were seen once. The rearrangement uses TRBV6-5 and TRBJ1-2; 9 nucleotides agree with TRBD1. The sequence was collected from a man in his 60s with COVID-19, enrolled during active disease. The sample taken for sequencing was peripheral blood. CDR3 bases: TGTGCCAGCAGATCACAGGGGGCGAGAGGCTACACCTTC. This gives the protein CASRSQGARGYTF.